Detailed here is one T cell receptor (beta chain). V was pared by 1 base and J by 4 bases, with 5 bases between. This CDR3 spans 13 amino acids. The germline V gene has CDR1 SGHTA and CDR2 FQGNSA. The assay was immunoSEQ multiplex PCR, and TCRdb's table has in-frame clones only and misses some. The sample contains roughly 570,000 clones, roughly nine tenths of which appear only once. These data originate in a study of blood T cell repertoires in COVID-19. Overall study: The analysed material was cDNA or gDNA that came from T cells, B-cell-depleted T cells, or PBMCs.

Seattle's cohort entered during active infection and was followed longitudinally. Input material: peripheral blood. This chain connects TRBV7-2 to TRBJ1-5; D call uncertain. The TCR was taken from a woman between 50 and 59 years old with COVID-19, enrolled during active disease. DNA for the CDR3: TGTGCCAGCAGCTTAGGAGAAAATCAGCCCCAGCATTTT. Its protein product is CASSLGENQPQHF.